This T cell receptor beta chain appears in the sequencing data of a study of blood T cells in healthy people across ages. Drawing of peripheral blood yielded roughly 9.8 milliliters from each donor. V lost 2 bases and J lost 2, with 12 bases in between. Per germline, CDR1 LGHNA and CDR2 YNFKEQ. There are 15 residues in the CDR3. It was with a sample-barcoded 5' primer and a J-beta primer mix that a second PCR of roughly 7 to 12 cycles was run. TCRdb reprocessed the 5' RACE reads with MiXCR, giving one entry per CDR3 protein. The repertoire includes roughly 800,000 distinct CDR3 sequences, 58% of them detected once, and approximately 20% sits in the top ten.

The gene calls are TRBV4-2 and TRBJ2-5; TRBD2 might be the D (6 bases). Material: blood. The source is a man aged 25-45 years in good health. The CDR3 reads CASSQHSAGQETQYF. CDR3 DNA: TGTGCCAGCAGCCAACATTCGGCGGGGCAAGAGACCCAGTACTTC.